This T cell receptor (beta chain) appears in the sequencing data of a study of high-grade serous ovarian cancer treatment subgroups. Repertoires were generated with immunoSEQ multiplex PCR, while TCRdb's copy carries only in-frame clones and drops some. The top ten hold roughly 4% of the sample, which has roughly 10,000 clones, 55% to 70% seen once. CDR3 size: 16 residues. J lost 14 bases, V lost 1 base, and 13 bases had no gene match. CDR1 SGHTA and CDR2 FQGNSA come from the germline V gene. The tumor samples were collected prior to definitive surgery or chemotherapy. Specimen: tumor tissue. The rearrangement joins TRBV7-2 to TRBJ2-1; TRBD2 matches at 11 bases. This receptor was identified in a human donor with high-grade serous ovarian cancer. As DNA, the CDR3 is TGTGCCAGCAGCTTAGGGGTACTAGCGGGAGTGGAGAAAGAGTTCTTC. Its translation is CASSLGVLAGVEKEFF.